This section outlines one TCR beta chain sequence together with its context. The data originate from a study of blood T cell repertoires in COVID-19. Whole-study context: COVID-19 samples collected from the United States, Italy and Spain covered acute and convalescent phases. PBMCs, B-cell-depleted T cells, or T cells were the source of the cDNA or gDNA that made up the material.

Original handling: How many nucleated cells were present was estimated from reference gene primer amplification. Data came from immunoSEQ multiplex PCR; TCRdb stores just in-frame clones and leaves some out. The V and J calls and the clone size are those of that table, but D and trimming were determined from the DNA. This table holds 140,000 to 150,000 clones, approximately 80% found once. V lost 3 bases to trimming and J lost 8 bases, with 13 bases between them. CDR3 size: 13 residues. Germline lookup yields CDR1 LNHNV and CDR2 YYDKDF (reference sequence). This TCR derives from a human donor in a cohort sampled during active COVID-19. The sequenced sample consisted of peripheral blood. The chain has TRBV15 and TRBJ1-2; D is possibly TRBD1 (5 bases). CDR3 residues: CATSRGGPTGYTF. CDR3 bases: TGTGCCACCAGCAGGGGGGGACCCACCGGCTACACCTTC. Full variable domain (missing parts from reference TRBV15 and TRBJ1-2): DAMVIQNPRYQVTQFGKPVTLSCSQTLNHNVMYWYQQKSSQAPKLLFHYYDKDFNNEADTPDNFQSRRPNTSFCFLDIRSPGLGDTAMYLCATSRGGPTGYTFGSGTRLTVV.